These T cell receptor beta chains were read from a single sample in a study of T cells in Graves' hyperthyroidism and ophthalmopathy. TCRdb used MiXCR to reprocess the multiplex PCR reads, holding one entry per CDR3 protein. Counted here are about half a million distinct CDR3 sequences, just under 20% occurring once; the ten biggest clones make up over 45%. What was sequenced was blood. The receptors come from a man aged 40-49 years with Graves' ophthalmopathy. The conserved cysteine and the conserved F or W are not part of the CDR3 here.

>TRBV30|14|TRBJ2-7
AWSPPGGAGPYEQY
>TRBV12-3/TRBV12-4|12|TRBJ1-2
ASRTPGVPYGYT
>TRBV30|13|TRBJ1-5
AWSRLGQGPQPQH
>TRBV28|12|TRBJ2-7
ASRGTSGSHEQY
>TRBV6-1|14|TRBJ2-3
ASSSWRASRTDTQY
>TRBV5-1|12|TRBJ1-1
ASSPMVGATEAF
>TRBV7-9|13|TRBJ2-3
ASSQSFYPADTQY
>TRBV18|14|TRBJ2-1
ASSPPGTVFYNEQF
>TRBV29-1|14|TRBJ2-1
SARSSAGVLYNEQF
>TRBV27|13|TRBJ1-4
ASSRGTGEGEKLF
>TRBV6-1|12|TRBJ1-5
ASSVTGGWQPQH
>TRBV27|13|TRBJ2-7
ASSLRDGASYEQY
>TRBV18|11|TRBJ1-4
ASDGATNEKLF
>TRBV14|15|TRBJ2-1
ASSPRSGSLSYNEQF
>TRBV28|12|TRBJ1-1
ASSLLPGNTEAF
>TRBV20-1|12|TRBJ2-7
SARDWREVNEQY
>TRBV9|16|TRBJ1-1
ASSVGRVPGPGDTEAF
>TRBV20-1|12|TRBJ1-1
SAYQRGGDTEAF
>TRBV20-1|12|TRBJ2-1
SAANGGRVNEQF
>TRBV29-1|10|TRBJ2-7
SVSQGSYEQY
>TRBV12-3/TRBV12-4|14|TRBJ2-7
ASSLESRDRTISVY
>TRBV28|10|TRBJ1-1
ASKRDSNQAF
>TRBV5-4|13|TRBJ2-7
ASSLRSGRGYEQY
>TRBV10-3|10|TRBJ1-2
AIREGNYGYT
>TRBV20-1|11|TRBJ2-1
SARLKGDNEQF
>TRBV20-1|10|TRBJ1-1
SPLTDHTEAF
>TRBV2|12|TRBJ1-5
ASSEAQGVQPQH
>TRBV4-1|9|TRBJ2-7
ASSHANEQY
>TRBV5-8|13|TRBJ2-5
ASSLGPGVPETQY
>TRBV7-3|12|TRBJ2-3
ASSLQGGLDTQY
>TRBV5-1|12|TRBJ1-3
ASSLQGFGNTIY
>TRBV5-8|14|TRBJ2-3
ASSLGTDLITGTQY
>TRBV14|11|TRBJ2-3
ASMTGGTDTQY
>TRBV13|14|TRBJ1-5
ASSYGTKYSNQPQH
>TRBV29-1|12|TRBJ2-5
SVRTGIEQETQY
>TRBV7-2|11|.
ASSRDRGREQF
>TRBV5-1|14|TRBJ1-1
ASSWPGGGAGTEAF
>TRBV7-6|12|TRBJ2-2
ASSLVAETGELF
>TRBV29-1|11|TRBJ2-7
SANGQGANEQY
>TRBV6-5|13|TRBJ2-5
ASSYSASGQETQY
>TRBV5-1|12|TRBJ2-7
ASSLGQGAYEQY
>TRBV15|11|TRBJ1-2
ATSRDGRYGYT
>TRBV6-2/TRBV6-3|11|TRBJ1-5
ASMPRPSQPQH
>TRBV6-1|11|TRBJ1-5
ASSEFQGQPQH
>TRBV10-3|11|TRBJ1-3
AIRGDDGNTIY
>TRBV7-2|14|TRBJ2-5
ASSFIAGGQSKTQY
>TRBV27|11|TRBJ1-2
ASSPGASYGYT
>TRBV7-2|12|TRBJ1-5
ASSQQRGNQPQH
>TRBV4-2|13|TRBJ1-2
ASSQDGDINYGYT
>TRBV5-1|14|TRBJ2-1
ASSFGLAGPPNEQF
>TRBV5-6|12|TRBJ2-7
ASSQAGGGYEQY
>TRBV6-1|11|TRBJ1-6
ASSEVGASPLH
>TRBV25-1|13|TRBJ1-6
ASSEIGTRNSPLH
>TRBV9|12|TRBJ2-2
ASSPPQGIRELF
>TRBV24-1|14|TRBJ2-1
ATSDGGQGLRNEQF
>TRBV4-1|14|TRBJ1-6
ASSQDVDRVNSPLH